Listed here are 31 T cell receptor beta chains from one sample, sequenced in a study of blood T cells in healthy people across ages. For the second PCR, which ran for about 7 to 11 cycles, a sample-barcoded 5' primer and a J-beta primer mix were used. TCRdb called the 5' RACE reads again in MiXCR, with one record for every CDR3 protein. The sample lists more than 900,000 distinct CDR3 sequences, around 29% seen once, with roughly a tenth in the top ten. This same sample was also taken into another study, of T cells of mothers and their children.

The sample consisted of blood. All receptors come from a woman aged 40 to 50 in good health.

The chain couples TRBV12-5 to TRBJ2-1; TRBD1 agrees at 11 bases. The V gene's germline CDR1 is LGHNT and CDR2 FRNRAP. The junction had 7 bases not matched to a gene; V was cut back by 2 bases and J by 7 bases. The CDR3 contains 16 residues. CDR3 sequence reads: CASGLTRGQGVNEQFF. CDR3 nucleotides: TGTGCTAGTGGTTTGACCCGGGGACAGGGGGTAAATGAGCAGTTCTTC.

Ten or more counts support this clonotype. The chain uses TRBV4-2 and TRBJ1-2; possibly TRBD1 for D (6 bases). This CDR3 has 15 amino acids. The V gene's germline CDR1 is LGHNA and CDR2 YNFKEQ. Trimming cost V 3 bases and J 4 bases, with 15 bases left between them. The DNA of the CDR3 is TGTGCCAGCAGCCAGGAGGACAGAGAGACCTATGGCTACACCTTC. It is translated as CASSQEDRETYGYTF.

The V gene is TRBV5-1, the J gene TRBJ2-3; no reliable D call. Germline V CDR1 and CDR2: SGHRS, YFSETQ. Trimming took off 2 bases at V and 2 bases at J, with 12 bases between the two ends. This CDR3 contains 15 residues. The CDR3: CASSLSPRDTDTQYF. The CDR3, as DNA: TGCGCCAGCAGCTTATCCCCCAGAGACACAGATACGCAGTATTTT.

The CDR3 here is CASSFGRQPGAEQFF. In DNA form, the CDR3 reads TGTGCCAGCAGTTTCGGTAGGCAACCCGGTGCGGAGCAGTTCTTC. The rearrangement links TRBV7-2 to TRBJ2-1; no clear D. V lost 6 bases to trimming and J lost 10 bases, with 22 bases between them. Germline V gives CDR1 SGHTA, CDR2 FQGNSA. This CDR3 spans 15 amino acids.

The sample holds a few counts of this clonotype. Here the CDR3 DNA reads TGTGCCAGCAGCTGGGGACAGGAATCCTATGGCTACACCTTC. Translated, it gives CASSWGQESYGYTF. The genes are TRBV5-6 and TRBJ1-2; 8 bases map to TRBD1. The germline CDR1 and CDR2 sequences are SGHDT and YYEEEE. The ends lost 3 bases at V and 4 bases at J; junction bases unmatched: 5. This CDR3 comprises 14 residues.

This clonotype was seen more than once but under ten times. The CDR3 loop is CASSSVLAGWYNEQFF. In nucleotides, the CDR3 is TGTGCCAGCAGCTCCGTTCTAGCGGGGTGGTACAATGAGCAGTTCTTC. The V gene is TRBV28, the J gene TRBJ2-1; 9 bases fit TRBD2. The ends lost 6 bases at V and 4 bases at J; junction bases unmatched: 10. Looked up from germline, CDR1 is MDHEN and CDR2 is SYDVKM. The CDR3 consists of 16 residues.

In its sample, this clonotype was seen many times. The rearrangement uses TRBV10-3 and TRBJ1-2; 10 positions match TRBD1. CDR1 is ENHRY and CDR2 is SYGVKD in the germline V gene. The V gene end was trimmed by 7 bases and the J gene end by 1 base; junction bases not matched to a gene: 6. The CDR3 spans 15 residues. Here the CDR3 reads CAITADRGSNYGYTF. For the CDR3, the DNA is TGTGCCATCACCGCGGACAGGGGGAGTAACTATGGCTACACCTTC.

This clonotype was detected many times. J is TRBJ2-7 and V is TRBV15, with 9 bases lining up with TRBD1. This CDR3 has 14 residues. The ends lost 1 base at V and 5 bases at J; junction bases unmatched: 3. Looked up from germline, CDR1 is LNHNV and CDR2 is YYDKDF (reference sequence). This CDR3 reads CATSRGQGDNEQYF. CDR3 in DNA: TGTGCCACCAGCAGAGGACAGGGGGACAACGAGCAGTACTTC.

This clonotype was detected a few times. This rearrangement joins TRBV4-1 to TRBJ1-2; TRBD1 matches at 8 bases. V was clipped by 1 base and J by 4 bases; unmatched bases: 11. CDR3 length equals 17 residues. Germline-derived CDR1 and CDR2 are MGHRA and YSYEKL. The CDR3 DNA reads as TGCGCCAGCAGCCAAGTCCAGGGACAGGCGACCGGCTATGGCTACACCTTC. This gives the protein CASSQVQGQATGYGYTF.

This clonotype was counted many times. V is TRBV7-2 and J is TRBJ2-5, with a tentative D call TRBD1 (5 bases). Germline V gives CDR1 SGHTA, CDR2 FQGNSA. This CDR3 has 14 amino acids. Trimming shortened V by 0 bases and J by 5 bases, and 10 bases separated the two germline ends. CDR3 amino acids: CASSLAGHGETQYF. The CDR3 nucleotides are TGTGCCAGCAGCTTAGCTGGACATGGGGAGACCCAGTACTTC.

This clonotype was seen a handful of times. The gene calls are TRBV25-1 and TRBJ1-2; D gene ambiguous. From germline, CDR1 is MGHDK and CDR2 SYGVNS. V lost 1 base to trimming and J lost 1 base, with 7 bases between them. This CDR3 is 14 amino acids long. The CDR3 sequence: CASSESGRNYGYTF. The CDR3 bases are TGTGCCAGCAGTGAATCAGGACGTAACTATGGCTACACCTTC.

For this clonotype: Just one base apart from a much larger clone, this may be a read error. Since no conserved phenylalanine or tryptophan closes the CDR3, a read error is the likely cause. This sequence joins TRBV3-1 and TRBJ1-2, with D possibly TRBD1 on 5 matching bases. The CDR3 has 15 residues. Between the trimmed V and J ends, which lost 0 bases and 2 bases, there was a span of 10 bases. Germline-derived CDR1 and CDR2 are LGHDT and YNNKEL (reference sequence). CDR3 coding DNA: TGTGCCAGCAGCCAAGAATGGTCAGGGAACTATGGCTACACCTTA. It codes for CASSQEWSGNYGYTL.

The rearrangement joins TRBV19 to TRBJ2-5; 11 nucleotides align to TRBD1. Germline-derived CDR1 and CDR2 are LNHDA and SQIVND (reference sequence). The CDR3 is 17 amino acids. V was pared by 5 bases and J by 1 base, with 9 bases of the junction left unmatched. The CDR3 loop reads CASSFGQGAGGQETQYF. CDR3 bases: TGTGCCAGTAGTTTCGGACAGGGGGCAGGGGGCCAAGAGACCCAGTACTTC.

This clonotype was seen a single time. It may be a read error: a sequence one base away is much more abundant. V and J are TRBV14 and TRBJ2-5, with TRBD1 identical over 7 bases. The J call could be wrong; TRBJ2-7 is a better fit for the DNA end. CDR3 length: 15 amino acids. Germline values: CDR1 SGHDN, CDR2 FVKESK. The DNA of the CDR3 is TGTGCCAGCAGCCAACTCGACAGGGCGTCTGGCGAGCAGTACTTC. Translating gives CASSQLDRASGEQYF.

The chain is built from TRBV6-9 and TRBJ1-5, with D possibly matching TRBD1 (6 bases). CDR3 size: 13 residues. Trimming pared 9 bases from V and 6 bases from J, leaving 15 bases between. The germline V gene has CDR1 MNHGY and CDR2 SVAAGI. In DNA, the CDR3 is TGTGCCAGAATAGACAGGTCCCCTCAGCCCCAGCATTTT. This encodes CARIDRSPQPQHF.

Points on this clonotype: Possible read error: a much larger clone is one base away. This chain connects TRBV24-1 to TRBJ2-7; TRBD2 is a possible D gene (5 bases). This CDR3 is 12 amino acids long. Germline CDR1 and CDR2: KGHDR and SFDVKD. V lost 4 bases and J lost 7, with 10 bases in between. CDR3 nucleotides: TGTGCCACCAGTGACCCGGGAAGGGAGCAGTACTTC. Translating it yields CATSDPGREQYF.

This clonotype was seen a handful of times. The rearrangement links TRBV20-1 to TRBJ1-5, with D perhaps matching TRBD1 (6 bases). This CDR3 is built from 16 residues. V was clipped by 0 bases and J by 5 bases, with 17 bases between them. Looked up from germline, CDR1 is DFQATT and CDR2 is SNEGSKA (reference sequence). CDR3: CSARDPWGPIDQPQHF. Written as DNA, the CDR3 is TGCAGTGCTAGAGATCCTTGGGGGCCGATCGATCAGCCCCAGCATTTT.

This clonotype came up a few times. The chain recombines TRBV6-5 with TRBJ2-1; 7 nucleotides agree with TRBD1. CDR1 and CDR2 (germline): MNHEY, SVGAGI. V gave up 10 bases and J gave up 0 bases; unmatched junction bases: 12. The CDR3 contains 16 residues. CDR3 in amino acids: CATRQDRSSSYNEQFF. DNA for the CDR3: TGTGCCACGCGCCAGGACAGGTCAAGCTCCTACAATGAGCAGTTCTTC.

The J gene is TRBJ1-1, the V gene TRBV3-1, with TRBD1 as a possible D gene (5 bases). The germline V and J ends were trimmed by 0 bases and 0 bases, with 14 bases remaining between them. Germline CDR1 reads LGHDT; CDR2 reads YNNKEL (reference sequence). The CDR3 length is 17 residues. CDR3 coding DNA: TGTGCCAGCAGCCAAGAAGGATGGGGCCGCGTGAACACTGAAGCTTTCTTT. This codes for CASSQEGWGRVNTEAFF.

This clonotype was detected only a few times. The chain links TRBV7-2 to TRBJ2-2, with TRBD2 as a possible D gene (5 bases). This CDR3 region has 15 residues. V lost 5 bases to trimming and J lost 1 base, with 11 bases between them. The germline gives CDR1 SGHTA, CDR2 FQGNSA. CDR3 loop: CASSQELGNTGELFF. CDR3 sequence (DNA): TGTGCCAGCAGCCAAGAACTAGGGAACACCGGGGAGCTGTTTTTT.

This clonotype occurred a few times. The V call is TRBV9, the J call TRBJ1-2; 7 nucleotides align to TRBD1. The CDR3 extends over 14 amino acids. Per germline, CDR1 SGDLS and CDR2 YYNGEE. With V trimmed by 3 bases and J by 3 bases, 5 bases remained unmatched. Here the CDR3 DNA reads TGTGCCAGCAGCGAGGGGGACAGTGACTATGGCTACACCTTC. As protein: CASSEGDSDYGYTF.

V usage is TRBV20-1 and J usage is TRBJ2-1; 10 bases agree with TRBD1. CDR3 length: 16 amino acids. V lost 2 bases and J lost 3; bases outside the gene matches: 7. Germline CDR1 DFQATT, CDR2 SNEGSKA (reference sequence). The CDR3 is CSARPAGDRGYNEQFF. CDR3 nucleotide sequence: TGCAGTGCTAGACCCGCGGGGGACAGGGGCTACAATGAGCAGTTCTTC.

This clonotype was seen only a few times. The CDR3 sequence: CSAQPDTRPYNEQFF. CDR3 coding DNA: TGCAGCGCCCAGCCGGACACCCGACCCTACAATGAGCAGTTCTTC. The chain is built from TRBV29-1 and TRBJ2-1; D is perhaps TRBD1 (5 bases). Trimming pared 7 bases from V and 2 bases from J, leaving 18 bases between. Germline V gives CDR1 SQVTM, CDR2 ANQGSEA. There are 15 residues in the CDR3.

Comment on this clonotype: A much larger clone lies a single base off, so this may be a read error. V is TRBV5-1 and J is TRBJ2-5, with D perhaps TRBD1 (6 bases). The DNA end is a closer match to TRBJ2-1, so the J assignment may be wrong. The CDR3 extends over 15 amino acids. Germline CDR1 reads SGHRS; CDR2 reads YFSETQ. The CDR3 region has the DNA TGCGCCAGCATCTTGGGGGACATCTACTCCTACGAGCAGTTCTTC. Amino acid sequence: CASILGDIYSYEQFF.

This clonotype was observed a handful of times. The V and J genes are TRBV7-2 and TRBJ2-5, with 9 bases fitting TRBD2. The CDR3 runs 15 residues. Germline trimming cut 2 bases from V and 11 bases from J; bases unmatched to any gene: 12. In germline, CDR1 is SGHTA, CDR2 FQGNSA. In nucleotides, the CDR3 is TGTGCCAGCAGCTTAATGCTAGCGGGGAGCTTAGAGCAGTACTTC. This codes for CASSLMLAGSLEQYF.

This clonotype showed up just a few times. The V gene is TRBV5-1, the J gene TRBJ1-1; D not resolved. CDR3 size: 15 residues. Germline assignment: CDR1 SGHRS and CDR2 YFSETQ. The V and J ends lost 5 bases and 0 bases respectively, with 14 bases between them. For the CDR3, the DNA is TGCGCCAGCAGTCCAGTGCAGGTAATGAACACTGAAGCTTTCTTT. This encodes CASSPVQVMNTEAFF.

This clonotype was seen a handful of times. J is TRBJ2-5 and V is TRBV7-8; maybe TRBD1 (7 bases). V lost 6 bases, J lost 1 base, and 21 bases lay in between. Germline lookup yields CDR1 SGHVS and CDR2 FQNEAQ. The CDR3 is 17 amino acids. The CDR3 is CASSIQGRGFSQETQYF. CDR3 nucleotide sequence: TGTGCCAGCAGTATACAGGGGCGGGGCTTTTCCCAAGAGACCCAGTACTTC.

This clonotype has ten or more counts. The CDR3, as DNA: TGTGCCAGCAGCTTAGGGCGGCAGCCACAAGAGACCCAGTACTTC. Residues: CASSLGRQPQETQYF. V gene TRBV7-2 combines with J gene TRBJ2-5; D is undetermined. CDR1 is SGHTA and CDR2 is FQGNSA in the germline V gene. The CDR3 consists of 15 residues. The V and J ends lost 1 base and 2 bases respectively, with 11 bases between them.

This clonotype came up many times. The rearrangement links TRBV9 to TRBJ2-5; the D is unclear. The J call is uncertain, as TRBJ2-7 better fits the DNA end. The CDR3 length is 15 residues. The germline CDR1 and CDR2 sequences are SGDLS and YYNGEE. The CDR3 nucleotides are TGTGCCAGCAGCCTCTCGGGTTATCGATTCAGCGAGCAGTACTTC. Its translation: CASSLSGYRFSEQYF.

This clonotype was picked up many times. V gene TRBV10-3 combines with J gene TRBJ1-2; perhaps TRBD1 as D (5 bases). The CDR3 runs to 13 residues. Germline values: CDR1 ENHRY, CDR2 SYGVKD. With 4 bases removed from V and 3 bases from J, the gap between germline ends came to 9 bases. The CDR3 nucleotides read TGTGCCATCAGTGGTAGAGGGGACTATGGCTACACCTTC. It codes for CAISGRGDYGYTF.

The chain has TRBV7-3 and TRBJ2-1, with D possibly matching TRBD2 (6 bases). CDR1 and CDR2 (germline): SGHTA, FQGTGA. The ends were cut back, 0 bases at V and 10 bases at J, with 13 bases in the middle. CDR3 length: 14 amino acids. The CDR3: CASSLTGDSYEQFF. CDR3 in DNA: TGTGCCAGCAGCTTAACGGGGGACTCCTACGAGCAGTTCTTC. Drawing the rest from reference TRBV7-3 and TRBJ2-1, the complete variable domain is GAGVSQTPSNKVTEKGKYVELRCDPISGHTALYWYRQSLGQGPEFLIYFQGTGAADDSGLPNDRFFAVRPEGSVSTLKIQRTERGDSAVYLCASSLTGDSYEQFFGPGTRLTVL.